This T cell receptor beta chain was obtained from a study of blood T cell repertoires in COVID-19. Overall study context: Some COVID-19 samples were acute and others convalescent; all came from the United States, Italy and Spain. From T cells, B-cell-depleted T cells, or PBMCs came the material, which was cDNA or gDNA.

Authors' data handling: Amplification of reference gene primers provided the estimated nucleated cell counts. Method: immunoSEQ multiplex PCR; TCRdb's copy keeps in-frame clones and lacks some. V and J calls and clone size come straight from that table; D and trimming were deduced from the DNA. The sample has approximately 28,000 clones; 93% are singletons. Germline CDR1 reads ENHRY; CDR2 reads SYGVKD. V was pared by 6 bases and J by 4 bases, with 21 bases between. This CDR3 is built from 16 residues. Seattle patients were enrolled during active infection and followed longitudinally. The receptor's source is a woman between 70 and 85 years old with COVID-19, enrolled during active disease. Input material: peripheral blood. The chain combines TRBV10-3 with TRBJ1-1, with D uncertain. CDR3 coding DNA: TGTGCCATCAGCCAAATACTCACGGCGGAGGGCACTGAAGCTTTCTTT. It yields the protein CAISQILTAEGTEAFF.